This T cell receptor (beta chain) was found in a study of OX40 agonist ivuxolimab in advanced cancers. For the wider study: Ivuxolimab was an agonistic, fully human IgG2 monoclonal antibody directed against OX40 (CD134), a costimulatory receptor. Intravenous ivuxolimab was administered to patients every 2 weeks at six dose levels: 0.01, 0.1, 0.3, 1.5, 3 and 10 mg/kg. Among the roughly 50 dose-escalation patients, around 19 had hepatocellular carcinoma, about 15 melanoma, 9 renal cell carcinoma and 9 head and neck cancer. A male proportion of around 83% and a mean age of approximately 62 years, ranging from roughly 23 to 80, were recorded for the dose-escalation cohort. Prior anti-PD-1, anti-PD-L1 or anti-CTLA-4 therapy was permitted, and 40% of dose-escalation patients had received checkpoint inhibitors. Three dose-escalation patients achieved partial responses, one with hepatocellular carcinoma and two with cutaneous melanoma. Peripheral TCRbeta sequencing aimed to test whether ivuxolimab altered TCR sequence diversity and caused clonal T-cell expansion. The paper reports the monotherapy dose-escalation portion (N = 52 patients) of the phase I ivuxolimab trial. Broader findings and caveats from the paper: At doses of 0.1 to 3.0 mg/kg, clonal expansion of both CD4+ and CD8+ T cells in blood was seen between baseline and week 6. In partial responders in the 0.1-3.0 mg/kg groups, normalized peripheral clonal expansion was found to be among the lowest, especially among CD8+ T cells. Low levels of normalized T-cell clonal expansion were also seen in some patients who did not respond. Which antigens the clonally expanded peripheral T cells were specific for was not determined. On average, CD8+ T cells showed more expanded clones than CD4+ T cells after ivuxolimab.

The germline V gene (reference sequence) specifies SEHNR as CDR1 and FQNEAQ as CDR2. After removal of 1 base from V and 0 bases from J, the junction retains 8 bases not matched to a gene. From cysteine to phenylalanine, the CDR3 is 18 amino acids long. CDR3 DNA only is kept here, 54 bases in frame from base 1. A note on this clone: Its antigen is not yet known. No much larger clone exists at a distance of one base, and base qualities are not known.

To sequence the TCRbeta CDR3 region, genomic DNA was isolated from the sorted cells. The immunoSEQ Assay was used for sequencing of TCRbeta CDR3 regions. Here the immuneACCESS table is served through TCRdb, limited to in-frame sequences with V and J called. Missing clones are a known gap in these copies; in checked studies unresolved V genes cover under half, and the rest lacks a known reason. This sample gives about 40,000 clones in total; more than 70% of them show up just once. The top ten constitute more than 20% of the sample. The trial excluded patients who had a history of autoimmune disease or were on systemic immunosuppression. In every dose cohort, peripheral blood was drawn for TCR sequencing at baseline, cycle 4 day 1, and cycle 7 day 1. The samples were taken from a phase I, first-in-human, multicenter, open-label dose-escalation trial of ivuxolimab. Adults with locally advanced or metastatic melanoma, renal cell carcinoma, hepatocellular carcinoma or head and neck squamous cell carcinoma were enrolled in the trial. Before TCR sequencing, CD4+ and CD8+ T cells were separately sorted from peripheral blood.

The sequence links TRBV7-9 to TRBJ1-4, with 7 central nucleotides matching TRBD1. The sequence came from an adult with an advanced solid tumor such as melanoma, head and neck, liver or kidney cancer. Source: CD4+ or CD8+ T cells sorted from blood, taken in a trial of the OX40 agonist ivuxolimab. The DNA reads TGTGCCAGCAGCTTAGACACAGGGGACTTCGCAACTAATGAAAAACTGTTTTTT. Its protein product is CASSLDTGDFATNEKLFF.